This TCR beta chain was recovered during a study of regulatory T cells in long-lasting Graves disease. Broader study findings: There was favoring of TRBV28, TRBJ1-2 and TRBJ2-5 in persistent disease.

Construction of TCR beta libraries relied on iRepertoire HTBI primers and on Arm-PCR targeting CDR3 regions. TCRdb analysed the multiplex PCR reads with MiXCR anew, one entry per CDR3 protein. The table lists 300,000 to 400,000 distinct CDR3 sequences, under 20% of them singletons, with about two fifths in the top ten. On this clonotype itself: Its antigen is not identified. One junction end does not reproduce the germline sequence, and a read error may be involved.

Sample time point: newly diagnosed GD, antithyroid drugs for less than 3 months. RNA from PBMCs was the source of the TCR library. EDTA tubes collected 7.5 to 9 milliliters of peripheral blood. The length of the CDR3 is 17 residues. From germline, CDR1 is SGHRS and CDR2 YFSETQ. This receptor was taken from a female donor with Graves disease. The starting material was peripheral blood mononuclear cells (PBMCs), obtained at new diagnosis, from a patient treated with antithyroid drugs. The gene calls are TRBV5-1 and TRBJ2-3; 16 nucleotides line up with TRBD2. The CDR3 nucleotides are TGCGCCGGCAGCACGGGACTAGCGGGAGGGTTTGGAGATACGCAGTATTTT. It yields the protein CAGSTGLAGGFGDTQYF.